A selection of T cell receptor beta chains follows, all from one sample in a study of shared clonotypes between healthy human individuals. Method: immunoSEQ multiplex PCR; TCRdb's copy keeps in-frame clones and lacks some. Altogether roughly 2.6 million clones are present, roughly nine tenths being singletons, with the ten largest covering around 0.14%. Sequencing input: naive CD4+ T cells sorted from blood. These receptors all stem from a young man in good health. Each CDR3 is given with its conserved first and last residue. D genes are given only for firm matches. Clone size appears in some rows only: once, few, many, or a class for an expanded clone.

CDR3 length: 13
V gene: TRBV11-2
J gene: TRBJ1-1
D gene: NA
clone size: NA
CDR3 protein: CASSLAGDAEAFF
CDR3 DNA: TGTGCCAGCAGCTTAGCAGGGGACGCTGAAGCTTTCTTT

CDR3 length: 12
V gene: TRBV28
J gene: TRBJ1-5
D gene: NA
clone size: NA
CDR3 protein: CASESSSQPQHF
CDR3 DNA: TGTGCCAGTGAAAGCTCCAGTCAGCCCCAGCATTTT

CDR3 length: 16
V gene: TRBV5-6
J gene: TRBJ1-5
D gene: TRBD1
clone size: NA
CDR3 protein: CASSLDRGRSNQPQHF
CDR3 DNA: TGTGCCAGCAGCTTGGACAGGGGGCGGAGCAATCAGCCCCAGCATTTT

CDR3 length: 13
V gene: TRBV5-4
J gene: TRBJ2-7
D gene: NA
clone size: NA
CDR3 protein: CASSLNTGHEQYF
CDR3 DNA: TGTGCCAGCAGCTTGAATACAGGACACGAGCAGTACTTC

CDR3 length: 14
V gene: TRBV6-1
J gene: TRBJ2-7
D gene: NA
clone size: NA
CDR3 protein: CASSRGWAPAEQYF
CDR3 DNA: TGTGCCAGCAGTCGGGGGTGGGCGCCCGCCGAGCAGTACTTC

CDR3 length: 16
V gene: TRBV5-1
J gene: TRBJ2-2
D gene: TRBD2
clone size: NA
CDR3 protein: CASSLSASGNTGELFF
CDR3 DNA: TGCGCCAGCAGCTTGTCGGCTAGCGGGAACACCGGGGAGCTGTTTTTT

CDR3 length: 17
V gene: TRBV7-8
J gene: TRBJ2-2
D gene: TRBD2
clone size: NA
CDR3 protein: CASSLGRLAVNTGELFF
CDR3 DNA: TGTGCCAGCAGCTTGGGGAGGCTAGCGGTGAACACCGGGGAGCTGTTTTTT

CDR3 length: 17
V gene: TRBV18
J gene: TRBJ1-4
D gene: NA
clone size: NA
CDR3 protein: CASSPGPPLGPNEKLFF
CDR3 DNA: TGTGCCAGCTCACCGGGGCCGCCCTTAGGTCCTAATGAAAAACTGTTTTTT

CDR3 length: 15
V gene: TRBV19
J gene: TRBJ1-2
D gene: TRBD1
clone size: NA
CDR3 protein: CASSPPDRRHYGYTF
CDR3 DNA: TGTGCCAGTAGTCCCCCGGACAGGAGGCACTATGGCTACACCTTC

CDR3 length: 13
V gene: TRBV10-3
J gene: TRBJ2-7
D gene: TRBD2
clone size: NA
CDR3 protein: CAISYSGSHEQYF
CDR3 DNA: TGTGCCATCAGTTATAGCGGGAGCCACGAGCAGTACTTC

CDR3 length: 16
V gene: TRBV13
J gene: TRBJ2-3
D gene: TRBD2
clone size: NA
CDR3 protein: CASSFRTSGSLDTQYF
CDR3 DNA: TGTGCCAGCAGCTTCCGGACTAGCGGGAGTCTTGATACGCAGTATTTT

CDR3 length: 14
V gene: TRBV2
J gene: TRBJ1-6
D gene: NA
clone size: NA
CDR3 protein: CASSEATDISPLHF
CDR3 DNA: TGTGCCAGCAGTGAAGCGACAGATATTTCACCCCTCCACTTT

CDR3 length: 18
V gene: TRBV28
J gene: TRBJ1-4
D gene: TRBD1
clone size: NA
CDR3 protein: CASSLSLGQGWGNEKLFF
CDR3 DNA: TGTGCCAGCAGTTTATCCCTGGGACAGGGGTGGGGTAATGAAAAACTGTTTTTT

CDR3 length: 19
V gene: TRBV7-2
J gene: TRBJ2-1
D gene: NA
clone size: once
CDR3 protein: CASSFRGVGRWVSYNEQFF
CDR3 DNA: TGTGCCAGCAGCTTCCGGGGTGTAGGTAGGTGGGTTTCCTACAATGAGCAGTTCTTC

CDR3 length: 15
V gene: TRBV6-5
J gene: TRBJ1-6
D gene: NA
clone size: NA
CDR3 protein: CASSYSNSANSPLHF
CDR3 DNA: TGTGCCAGCAGTTACTCGAACTCGGCGAATTCACCCCTCCACTTT

CDR3 length: 15
V gene: TRBV5-6
J gene: TRBJ1-1
D gene: NA
clone size: NA
CDR3 protein: CASSLRRTMNTEAFF
CDR3 DNA: TGTGCCAGCAGCTTAAGACGGACCATGAACACTGAAGCTTTCTTT